The next 30 T cell receptor beta chains were all read from a single sample in a study of CD8+ T cells in alopecia areata. As the sequencing template, cDNA was produced by extracting RNA and reverse transcribing it. Measured with immunoSEQ multiplex PCR; TCRdb has only the in-frame clones, and not every one. Among roughly 25,000 clones listed, around 50% were seen once. The sequencing sample was made of NKG2D-high CD8+ T cells sorted from blood. The receptor set was obtained from a human donor with alopecia areata.

The table lists this clone with a few counts. The CDR3 region has the DNA TGCAGCGCCCAAGTACAGGGGGCGTACGAGCAGTACTTC. It yields the protein CSAQVQGAYEQYF. The rearrangement uses TRBV29-1 and TRBJ2-7, with 9 bases identical to TRBD1. J was trimmed by 4 bases and V by 7 bases; bases with no gene match: 8. Germline lookup yields CDR1 SQVTM and CDR2 ANQGSEA. The CDR3 is 13 residues long.

V and J are TRBV6-6 and TRBJ2-7; D not resolved. CDR3 length: 14 residues. Germline V gives CDR1 MNHNY, CDR2 SVGAGI (reference sequence). The V gene lost 1 base and the J gene lost 3 bases, with 10 bases spanning the gap. The CDR3 DNA follows: TGTGCCAGCAGTTACTTAAGGACCGACTACGAGCAGTACTTC. Amino acids: CASSYLRTDYEQYF.

This sequence joins TRBV7-9 and TRBJ2-4; 7 bases align to TRBD1. The J segment lost 5 bases and the V segment lost 5 bases, leaving 9 bases of the junction unmatched. CDR1 and CDR2 (germline): SEHNR, FQNEAQ (reference sequence). The length of the CDR3 is 15 residues. The CDR3 DNA is TGTGCCAGCAGCGGAATAGGGGGCCACGAAAACATTCAGTACTTC. Its protein product is CASSGIGGHENIQYF.

The DNA for the CDR3 is TGTGCCAGCAGCTTAGGCAAGGCTAGCGGGAGTCGTTTGGATACGCAGTATTTT. Encoded protein: CASSLGKASGSRLDTQYF. This chain uses TRBV13 with TRBJ2-3; 10 positions agree with TRBD2. The CDR3 runs to 18 residues. V lost 0 bases to trimming and J lost 6 bases; unmatched junction nucleotides: 12. Germline V gene lookup returns CDR1 PRHDT and CDR2 FYEKMQ (reference sequence). The full variable domain, completed using reference TRBV13 and TRBJ2-3, is AAGVIQSPRHLIKEKRETATLKCYPIPRHDTVYWYQQGPGQDPQFLISFYEKMQSDKGSIPDRFSAQQFSDYHSELNMSSLELGDSALYFCASSLGKASGSRLDTQYFGPGTRLTVL.

This chain connects TRBV5-6 to TRBJ2-1, with 9 bases lining up with TRBD2. Unmatched junction bases numbered 9, after V lost 3 bases and J lost 8 bases. Germline CDR1 reads SGHDT; CDR2 reads YYEEEE. The CDR3 contains 15 residues. CDR3: CASSSELAGDHEQFF. The CDR3 DNA reads TGTGCCAGCAGCTCCGAGTTAGCGGGAGATCATGAGCAGTTCTTC.

This clone was observed once. The CDR3 coding sequence is TGTGCCAGCAGCTTATTGGCTAGCGGTAATACCTACAATGAGCAGTTCTTC. Amino acid sequence: CASSLLASGNTYNEQFF. The chain employs TRBV7-3 and TRBJ2-1; TRBD2 agrees at 7 bases. Germline values: CDR1 SGHTA, CDR2 FQGTGA. The CDR3 runs 17 residues. V was clipped by 2 bases and J by 2 bases; unmatched bases: 9. Full variable domain (remainder filled in from reference TRBV7-3 and TRBJ2-1): GAGVSQTPSNKVTEKGKYVELRCDPISGHTALYWYRQSLGQGPEFLIYFQGTGAADDSGLPNDRFFAVRPEGSVSTLKIQRTERGDSAVYLCASSLLASGNTYNEQFFGPGTRLTVL.

The chain is built from TRBV27 and TRBJ1-5, with a weak D call TRBD1 (5 bases). Trimming removed 3 bases at V and 7 bases at J, with 10 bases between. Germline CDR1 reads MNHEY; CDR2 reads SMNVEV (reference sequence). There are 13 residues in the CDR3. CDR3 coding DNA: TGTGCCAGCAGTTTTGGGGCGTTCCAGCCCCAGCATTTT. Residues: CASSFGAFQPQHF.

The CDR3 DNA reads TGTGCCAGCAGCGAGGACAGGGGGCAAGAGACCCAGTACTTC. Amino acid sequence: CASSEDRGQETQYF. The chain recombines TRBV9 with TRBJ2-5; 10 bases line up with TRBD1. Trimming cost V 3 bases and J 2 bases; bases outside gene matches: 1. This CDR3 has 14 amino acids. CDR1 SGDLS and CDR2 YYNGEE come from the germline V gene.

This clone has more than one count but fewer than ten. The chain combines TRBV4-1 with TRBJ2-1; D is ambiguous. The CDR3 is 14 residues long. Trimming took 4 bases from V and 3 from J, leaving 10 bases between them. The germline V gene encodes CDR1 MGHRA and CDR2 YSYEKL. The CDR3 protein is CASSPTWDYNEQFF. The DNA for the CDR3 is TGCGCCAGCAGCCCAACCTGGGACTACAATGAGCAGTTCTTC.

The chain links TRBV10-2 to TRBJ2-7; TRBD2 agrees at 7 bases. V was clipped by 4 bases and J by 2 bases; unmatched bases: 8. There are 15 residues in the CDR3. Per the germline V gene, CDR1 is WSHSY and CDR2 is SAAADI. As DNA, the CDR3 is TGCGCCAGCAGTGCCGTCGGGGAGGGAACCTACGAGCAGTACTTC. Protein: CASSAVGEGTYEQYF.

The V and J genes are TRBV6-5 and TRBJ2-5, with 7 bases identical to TRBD2. There are 15 residues in the CDR3. J lost 1 base, V lost 3 bases, and 5 bases had no gene match. Germline values: CDR1 MNHEY, CDR2 SVGAGI. The CDR3 region has the DNA TGTGCCAGCAGTTATCAGGCGGGAGCCCAAGAGACCCAGTACTTC. Its translation: CASSYQAGAQETQYF.

This chain joins TRBV29-1 and TRBJ2-1, with D maybe TRBD2 (6 bases). V was pared by 6 bases and J by 1 base, with 16 bases between. Looked up from germline, CDR1 is SQVTM and CDR2 is ANQGSEA. This CDR3 is built from 15 residues. CDR3 loop: CSVTKPGASYNEQFF. In DNA, the CDR3 is TGCAGCGTCACTAAGCCGGGAGCTTCCTACAATGAGCAGTTCTTC.

The J gene is TRBJ1-4, the V gene TRBV29-1; TRBD1 might be the D (6 bases). This CDR3 is built from 13 residues. The germline CDR1 and CDR2 sequences are SQVTM and ANQGSEA. V shed 8 bases and J shed 8 bases, with 18 bases lying between them. CDR3 DNA: TGCAGCTTTGGGTACGGGGGCGGGGAAAAACTGTTTTTT. Its protein is CSFGYGGGEKLFF.

The V gene is TRBV9, the J gene TRBJ1-4; a possible D gene is TRBD1 (6 bases). Germline assignment: CDR1 SGDLS and CDR2 YYNGEE. This CDR3 contains 15 residues. Trimming shortened V by 3 bases and J by 2 bases, and 11 bases separated the two germline ends. CDR3 DNA sequence: TGTGCCAGCAGCGGAGACACAGGGACTAATGAAAAACTGTTTTTT. Its protein is CASSGDTGTNEKLFF. Variable domain in full (rest from reference TRBV9 and TRBJ1-4): DSGVTQTPKHLITATGQRVTLRCSPRSGDLSVYWYQQSLDQGLQFLIQYYNGEERAKGNILERFSAQQFPDLHSELNLSSLELGDSALYFCASSGDTGTNEKLFFGSGTQLSVL.

The chain carries TRBV7-8 and TRBJ2-5, with D unresolved. The germline V gene encodes CDR1 SGHVS and CDR2 FQNEAQ. The CDR3 is made up of 15 amino acids. The V and J ends lost 5 bases and 1 base respectively, with 14 bases between them. In DNA form, the CDR3 reads TGTGCCAGCAGCCCCCATGCGTACACCCAAGAGACCCAGTACTTC. Protein: CASSPHAYTQETQYF.

This clone came up a few times. V is TRBV28 and J is TRBJ2-7; possibly TRBD1 for D (5 bases). In germline, CDR1 is MDHEN, CDR2 SYDVKM. V was trimmed by 5 bases and J by 0 bases, leaving 17 bases between them. CDR3 size: 16 residues. The CDR3: CASSPTDAGFSYEQYF. The CDR3 DNA reads as TGTGCCAGCAGTCCCACGGACGCAGGGTTCTCCTACGAGCAGTACTTC.

The rearrangement links TRBV7-9 to TRBJ1-2; 8 nucleotides agree with TRBD1. The CDR3 contains 14 residues. J gave up 6 bases and V 1 base, and 4 bases lay outside the gene matches. The V gene's germline CDR1 is SEHNR and CDR2 FQNEAQ (reference sequence). The DNA for the CDR3 is TGTGCCAGCAGCTTAGAGGGGACAGGAGATGGCTACACCTTC. It codes for CASSLEGTGDGYTF.

This clone was picked up one time. This chain links TRBV7-8 with TRBJ2-5; 8 bases fit TRBD1. Germline V gene sequence: CDR1 SGHVS, CDR2 FQNEAQ. V was clipped by 7 bases and J by 1 base; unmatched bases: 11. CDR3 size: 16 residues. The CDR3 DNA sequence: TGTGCCAGCAACTCCAGACAGGGGAGCCCCCAAGAGACCCAGTACTTC. Protein sequence: CASNSRQGSPQETQYF.

The chain combines TRBV4-1 with TRBJ2-1; D gene unclear. Germline values: CDR1 MGHRA, CDR2 YSYEKL. The CDR3 extends over 15 amino acids. Trimming shortened V by 0 bases and J by 4 bases, and 10 bases separated the two germline ends. CDR3 DNA: TGCGCCAGCAGCCAAGAAAGCTACCCATACAATGAGCAGTTCTTC. Encoded protein: CASSQESYPYNEQFF.

The CDR3 DNA reads as TGTGCCAGCAGTCCTGGGGGGGGGTACTACGAGCAGTACTTC. This translates into CASSPGGGYYEQYF. The chain has TRBV6-6 and TRBJ2-7; 7 bases align to TRBD2. The CDR3 has 14 residues. Germline loops: CDR1 MNHNY, CDR2 SVGAGI (reference sequence). Trimming removed 5 bases from V and 3 bases from J; junction bases left unmatched: 7.

The V gene is TRBV4-1, the J gene TRBJ2-3; D not certain. The V end was cut by 4 bases, the J end by 1 base, with 12 bases between. The CDR3 runs 15 residues. CDR1 and CDR2 (germline): MGHRA, YSYEKL. CDR3: CASSLRFWGTDTQYF. CDR3 sequence (DNA): TGCGCCAGCAGCCTTAGGTTTTGGGGCACAGATACGCAGTATTTT.

The chain is built from TRBV5-4 and TRBJ2-7; 9 bases fit TRBD2. This CDR3 is 16 amino acids long. After removal of 0 bases from V and 3 bases from J, the junction contained 7 bases not matched to a gene. CDR1 and CDR2 from the germline V gene are SGHNT and YYREEE (reference sequence). The CDR3 spells CASSLVAGGPVYEQYF. The CDR3 nucleotides are TGTGCCAGCAGCTTGGTGGCGGGAGGGCCAGTCTACGAGCAGTACTTC.

This clone was counted a few times. The V and J genes are TRBV4-1 and TRBJ2-1; the D gene is possibly TRBD2 (6 bases). Trimming removed 5 bases from V and 10 bases from J, with 21 bases in between. The CDR3 spans 15 residues. The germline gives CDR1 MGHRA, CDR2 YSYEKL. DNA for the CDR3: TGCGCCAGCAGCTCCCGGGACTCCGGCCTTTGGGAGCAGTTCTTC. Translated: CASSSRDSGLWEQFF.

Worth noting for this clone: One end of the junction fails to match germline, which may point to a read error. The rearrangement joins TRBV27 to TRBJ2-1; TRBD2 matches at 9 bases. CDR3 size: 15 residues. Germline V gene lookup returns CDR1 MNHEY and CDR2 SMNVEV (reference sequence). The CDR3 loop reads CASSHGTSQYNEQLF. The CDR3 bases are TGTGCCAGCAGTCACGGGACTAGCCAATACAATGAGCAGCTCTTC.

This chain links TRBV28 with TRBJ2-3; possibly TRBD1 for D (6 bases). The length of the CDR3 is 14 residues. CDR1 and CDR2 (germline): MDHEN, SYDVKM. The V gene lost 1 base and the J gene lost 4 bases, with 9 bases spanning the gap. The DNA of the CDR3 is TGTGCCAGCAGTTTATTGTCAGGGGCAGATACGCAGTATTTT. It specifies CASSLLSGADTQYF.

The CDR3 DNA is TGTGCCAGTAACGGGGCCACCTACGAGCAGTACTTC. This sequence encodes CASNGATYEQYF. J is TRBJ2-7 and V is TRBV19, with D perhaps assigned TRBD1 or TRBD2 (5 bases each). V lost 7 bases and J lost 2, with 9 bases in between. CDR1 is LNHDA and CDR2 is SQIVND in the germline V gene (reference sequence). There are 12 residues in the CDR3.

The gene calls are TRBV28 and TRBJ2-7; 12 bases match TRBD1. The length of the CDR3 is 16 residues. V lost 5 bases and J lost 2; bases outside the gene matches: 7. Per the germline V gene, CDR1 is MDHEN and CDR2 is SYDVKM. CDR3 DNA sequence: TGTGCCAGCAGTCCCTGGGACAGGGGGCCAACCTACGAGCAGTACTTC. Encoded protein: CASSPWDRGPTYEQYF.

In this sample, this clone turned up a few times. V usage is TRBV5-1 and J usage is TRBJ1-2, with a tentative D call TRBD1 (5 bases). V was pared by 2 bases and J by 9 bases, with 11 bases between. CDR1 is SGHRS, CDR2 YFSETQ, per germline. The CDR3 is 12 residues long. As DNA, the CDR3 is TGCGCCAGCAGCTTTTCGGGGCCTCGCTACACCTTC. Protein: CASSFSGPRYTF.

The chain joins TRBV7-8 to TRBJ2-7; D may be TRBD2 (5 bases). This CDR3 is 12 amino acids long. Germline loops: CDR1 SGHVS, CDR2 FQNEAQ. V was pared by 5 bases and J by 5 bases, with 10 bases between. For the CDR3, the DNA is TGTGCCAGCAGCATAACTAGGAACGAGCAGTACTTC. Residues: CASSITRNEQYF.

The CDR3 nucleotides read TGTGCCAGCAGTTTGACACAGCTCAATCAGCCCCAGCATTTT. Encoded protein: CASSLTQLNQPQHF. The chain carries TRBV28 and TRBJ1-5; D gene unclear. V lost 3 bases to trimming and J lost 3 bases, with 9 bases between them. Per the germline V gene, CDR1 is MDHEN and CDR2 is SYDVKM. The CDR3 length is 14 residues.